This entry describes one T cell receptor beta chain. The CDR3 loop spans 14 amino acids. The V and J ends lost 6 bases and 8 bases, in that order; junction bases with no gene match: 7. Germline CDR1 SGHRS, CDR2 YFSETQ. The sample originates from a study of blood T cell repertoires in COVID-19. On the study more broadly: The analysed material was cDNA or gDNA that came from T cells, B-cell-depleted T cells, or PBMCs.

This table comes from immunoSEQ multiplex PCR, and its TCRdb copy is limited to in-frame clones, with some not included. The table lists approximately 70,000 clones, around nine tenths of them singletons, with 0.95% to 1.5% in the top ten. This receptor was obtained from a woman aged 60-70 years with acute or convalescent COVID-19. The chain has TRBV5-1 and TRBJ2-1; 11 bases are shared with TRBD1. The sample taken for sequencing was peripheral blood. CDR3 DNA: TGCGCCAGCACCTCGGGACAGGGGGGCCATGAGCAGTTCTTC. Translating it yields CASTSGQGGHEQFF. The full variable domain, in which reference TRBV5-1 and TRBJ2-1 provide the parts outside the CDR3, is KAGVTQTPRYLIKTRGQQVTLSCSPISGHRSVSWYQQTPGQGLQFLFEYFSETQRNKGNFPGRFSGRQFSNSRSEMNVSTLELGDSALYLCASTSGQGGHEQFFGPGTRLTVL.